Sequencing of this TCR beta chain was carried out in a study of blood T cell repertoires in COVID-19. Whole-study context: Some COVID-19 samples were acute and others convalescent; all came from the United States, Italy and Spain. PBMCs, B-cell-depleted T cells, or T cells were the source of the cDNA or gDNA that made up the material.

Symptom resolution, clearance, or two negative PCRs marked the recovered donors of Cohort 3. V was pared by 9 bases and J by 2 bases, with 14 bases between. This CDR3 contains 14 residues. Germline CDR1 SEHNR, CDR2 FQNEAQ (reference sequence). Here immunoSEQ multiplex PCR was the method, and the copy in TCRdb shows in-frame clones only, minus some. The sample shows 250,000 to 350,000 clones, 70% to 90% of them seen only once. Sequences were obtained from PBMCs or T cells enriched from blood (not recorded which). The V and J genes are TRBV7-9 and TRBJ2-1, with D perhaps TRBD2 (6 bases). The receptor was isolated from a woman between 25 and 40 years old who had recovered from COVID-19. This CDR3 reads CASSRDSAYNEQFF. The DNA for the CDR3 is TGTGCCAGTTCCCGGGACTCAGCCTACAATGAGCAGTTCTTC. The full variable domain, rest sourced from reference TRBV7-9 and TRBJ2-1, is DTGVSQNPRHKITKRGQNVTFRCDPISEHNRLYWYRQTLGQGPEFLTYFQNEAQLEKSRLLSDRFSAERPKGSFSTLEIQRTEQGDSAMYLCASSRDSAYNEQFFGPGTRLTVL.